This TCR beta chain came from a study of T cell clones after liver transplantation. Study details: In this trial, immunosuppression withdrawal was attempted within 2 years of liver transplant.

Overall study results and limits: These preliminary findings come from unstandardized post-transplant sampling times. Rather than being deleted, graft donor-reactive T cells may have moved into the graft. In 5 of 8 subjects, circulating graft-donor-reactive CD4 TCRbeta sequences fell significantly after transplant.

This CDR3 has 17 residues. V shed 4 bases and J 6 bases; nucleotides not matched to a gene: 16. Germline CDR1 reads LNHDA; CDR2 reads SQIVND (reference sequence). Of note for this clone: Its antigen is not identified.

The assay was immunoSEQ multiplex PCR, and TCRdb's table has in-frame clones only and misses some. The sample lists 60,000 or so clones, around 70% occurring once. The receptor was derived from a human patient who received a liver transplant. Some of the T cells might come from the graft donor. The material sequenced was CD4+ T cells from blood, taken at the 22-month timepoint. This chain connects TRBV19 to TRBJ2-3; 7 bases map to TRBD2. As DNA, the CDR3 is TGTGCCAGTAGTAGAGGGACTAACAATCCCACCTACGATACGCAGTATTTT. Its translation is CASSRGTNNPTYDTQYF.